These 28 T cell receptor beta chains were sequenced from one sample in a study of blood T cell repertoires in COVID-19. Data came from immunoSEQ multiplex PCR; TCRdb stores just in-frame clones and leaves some out. The table lists 350,000 to 500,000 clones, 70% to 90% of them singletons, with 1.4% to 1.5% in the top ten. The specimen was PBMCs or T cells enriched from blood (not recorded which). Receptor source: a young woman who had been exposed to COVID-19.

The rearrangement uses TRBV7-2 and TRBJ1-2, with TRBD1 matching 7 bases. Germline CDR1 reads SGHTA; CDR2 reads FQGNSA. The CDR3 extends over 14 amino acids. The junction had 5 bases not matched to a gene; V was cut back by 3 bases and J by 4 bases. The CDR3, as DNA: TGTGCCAGCAGCTTCGGGACAGAAGGCTATGGCTACACCTTC. Translating it yields CASSFGTEGYGYTF.

The CDR3 DNA reads as TGTGCCAGCTCCCAGGCGAACAGGGAAAGGCACGAGCAGTACTTC. Its translation: CASSQANRERHEQYF. This chain connects TRBV5-8 to TRBJ2-7; tentatively, D is TRBD1 (6 bases). V was clipped by 7 bases and J by 5 bases, with 22 bases between them. There are 15 residues in the CDR3. Germline values: CDR1 SGHTS, CDR2 YDEGEE.

The chain carries TRBV5-1 and TRBJ2-1; 10 bases match TRBD2. V was clipped by 5 bases and J by 3 bases; unmatched bases: 14. This CDR3 is 18 amino acids long. The germline CDR1 and CDR2 sequences are SGHRS and YFSETQ. CDR3 sequence: CASSAPTSGRAGYNEQFF. The CDR3 DNA reads as TGCGCCAGCAGTGCCCCAACAAGCGGGAGGGCCGGCTACAATGAGCAGTTCTTC.

The chain joins TRBV9 to TRBJ1-2, with a weak D call TRBD1 (6 bases). The germline V gene encodes CDR1 SGDLS and CDR2 YYNGEE. V lost 3 bases and J lost 3, with 9 bases in between. This CDR3 is 13 amino acids long. The DNA for the CDR3 is TGTGCCAGCAGCGCGCAGGGGCACTATGGCTACACCTTC. It codes for CASSAQGHYGYTF.

This clone was recorded only once. This sequence joins TRBV29-1 and TRBJ1-1; D call uncertain. With 5 bases removed from V and 7 bases from J, the gap between germline ends came to 11 bases. The CDR3 has 11 residues. Germline V gene sequence: CDR1 SQVTM, CDR2 ANQGSEA. CDR3 region: CSVSVGLEAFF. The CDR3 DNA reads as TGCAGCGTTTCTGTGGGCCTTGAAGCTTTCTTT.

The chain joins TRBV18 to TRBJ1-2; TRBD1 might be the D (6 bases). With 3 bases removed from V and 14 bases from J, the gap between germline ends came to 19 bases. CDR1 is KGHSH and CDR2 is LQKENI in the germline V gene. The CDR3 length is 13 residues. The CDR3 DNA follows: TGTGCCAGCTCACCGGGCCCAGGGGACGCGGAGACCTTC. Translated, it gives CASSPGPGDAETF.

The chain links TRBV23-1 to TRBJ1-1, with TRBD1 identical over 8 bases. TRBV23-1 is designated an ORF whose function remains uncertain. The CDR3 runs to 15 residues. The J segment lost 3 bases and the V segment lost 1 base, leaving 4 bases of the junction unmatched. The CDR3 region has the DNA TGCGCCAGCAGTCAATTACAGGACAGGGACACTGAAGCTTTCTTT. Translation gives CASSQLQDRDTEAFF.

V and J are TRBV28 and TRBJ2-7, with 8 positions matching TRBD2. Germline CDR1 and CDR2: MDHEN and SYDVKM. CDR3 size: 17 residues. After removal of 7 bases from V and 6 bases from J, the junction contained 20 bases not matched to a gene. CDR3 sequence: CASNPGAGGFRLGEQYF. Here the CDR3 DNA reads TGTGCCAGCAACCCCGGGGCGGGAGGTTTCCGATTAGGCGAGCAGTACTTC.

The chain joins TRBV7-2 to TRBJ2-7; 9 nucleotides agree with TRBD1. Germline CDR1 SGHTA, CDR2 FQGNSA. The J segment lost 5 bases and the V segment lost 2 bases, leaving 16 bases of the junction unmatched. The CDR3 extends over 18 amino acids. The chain's CDR3 is CASSLNPGTGKPAHEQYF. The DNA for the CDR3 is TGTGCCAGCAGCTTAAACCCCGGGACAGGGAAACCGGCCCACGAGCAGTACTTC.

This clone was counted once. The V gene is TRBV11-2, the J gene TRBJ1-1; D might be TRBD1 (5 bases). Per germline, CDR1 SGHAT and CDR2 FQNNGV. The V end lost 8 bases, the J end lost 0 bases, and 10 bases lay between the germline ends. The CDR3 is 13 residues long. The CDR3 nucleotides are TGTGCCAGCCAGGGTCAAATGAACACTGAAGCTTTCTTT. It translates to CASQGQMNTEAFF. Together with reference TRBV11-2 and TRBJ1-1, the CDR3 gives the full variable domain: EAGVAQSPRYKIIEKRQSVAFWCNPISGHATLYWYQQILGQGPKLLIQFQNNGVVDDSQLPKDRFSAERLKGVDSTLKIQPAKLEDSAVYLCASQGQMNTEAFFGQGTRLTVV.

The chain is built from TRBV10-2 and TRBJ2-2; D perhaps matches TRBD2 (6 bases). The CDR3 runs to 16 residues. Per the germline V gene, CDR1 is WSHSY and CDR2 is SAAADI. V shed 1 base and J shed 0 bases, with 9 bases lying between them. CDR3 DNA: TGCGCCAGCAGTGAGTGGGCTAGCGCGAACACCGGGGAGCTGTTTTTT. Amino acids: CASSEWASANTGELFF.

In this sample, this clone turned up once. The chain carries TRBV28 and TRBJ2-7; 8 nucleotides agree with TRBD2. Germline V gene lookup returns CDR1 MDHEN and CDR2 SYDVKM. J gave up 6 bases and V 2 bases, and 9 bases lay outside the gene matches. The CDR3 contains 15 residues. CDR3 bases: TGTGCCAGCAGTTTAGTGGCGGGGGGCCAATTCGAGCAGTACTTC. It yields the protein CASSLVAGGQFEQYF.

The chain carries TRBV19 and TRBJ1-5, with D possibly matching TRBD1 (5 bases). The germline V gene has CDR1 LNHDA and CDR2 SQIVND (reference sequence). This CDR3 has 16 residues. The V gene lost 0 bases and the J gene lost 2 bases, with 11 bases spanning the gap. This CDR3 is CASSIDLGLGNQPQHF. The CDR3 DNA reads TGTGCCAGTAGTATAGATTTGGGGCTTGGCAATCAGCCCCAGCATTTT.

The CDR3 spells CASSLQEGDGGTGELFF. The CDR3 DNA follows: TGTGCCAGCAGCCTCCAAGAGGGGGATGGGGGAACCGGGGAGCTGTTTTTT. The chain links TRBV28 to TRBJ2-2; possible D gene TRBD1, 6 bases. CDR1 is MDHEN and CDR2 is SYDVKM in the germline V gene. Deletions cut 6 bases from V and 5 bases from J, with 22 bases between. The CDR3 has 17 residues.

This rearrangement joins TRBV2 to TRBJ1-6; 9 bases align to TRBD1. Looked up from germline, CDR1 is SNHLY and CDR2 is FYNNEI. The CDR3 runs 15 residues. V trimming: 3 bases; J trimming: 6 bases; junction bases outside the gene matches: 3. For the CDR3, the DNA is TGTGCCAGCAGTGATCAGGACAGGGGTAATTCACCCCTCCACTTT. Protein sequence: CASSDQDRGNSPLHF.

The chain joins TRBV4-1 to TRBJ2-7; TRBD1 agrees at 8 bases. CDR3 length: 18 residues. Germline CDR1 is MGHRA and CDR2 is YSYEKL. The ends lost 3 bases at V and 0 bases at J; junction bases unmatched: 13. CDR3 nucleotide sequence: TGCGCCAGCAGCCATCTCCTCGGACAGGGTATTTTCTCCTACGAGCAGTACTTC. The encoded protein is CASSHLLGQGIFSYEQYF.

This clone was seen once. The genes are TRBV9 and TRBJ1-2; D is perhaps TRBD1 (5 bases). Per the germline V gene, CDR1 is SGDLS and CDR2 is YYNGEE. V was cut by 7 bases and J by 5 bases, with 15 bases left in between. CDR3 length: 13 amino acids. The CDR3 nucleotides are TGTGCCAGCTCGGCCCAGGGCGAATATGGCTACACCTTC. It yields the protein CASSAQGEYGYTF. The full variable domain, its missing parts supplied by reference TRBV9 and TRBJ1-2, is DSGVTQTPKHLITATGQRVTLRCSPRSGDLSVYWYQQSLDQGLQFLIQYYNGEERAKGNILERFSAQQFPDLHSELNLSSLELGDSALYFCASSAQGEYGYTFGSGTRLTVV.

Here the CDR3 reads CASSLGFGLAGVNEQFF. In DNA form, the CDR3 reads TGTGCCAGCAGCTTAGGGTTTGGACTAGCGGGCGTCAATGAGCAGTTCTTC. The rearrangement uses TRBV7-2 and TRBJ2-1; 11 bases are shared with TRBD2. Trimming removed 1 base from V and 6 bases from J; junction bases left unmatched: 8. The germline CDR1 and CDR2 sequences are SGHTA and FQGNSA. CDR3 length: 17 amino acids.

The chain links TRBV4-1 to TRBJ1-2; D remains ambiguous. V was clipped by 4 bases and J by 3 bases, with 9 bases between them. Germline loops: CDR1 MGHRA, CDR2 YSYEKL. The CDR3 consists of 13 residues. The CDR3 DNA is TGCGCCAGCAGCCCAGCAGAGGACTATGGCTACACCTTC. It encodes CASSPAEDYGYTF.

The chain carries TRBV9 and TRBJ1-1; no clear D. V was trimmed by 7 bases and J by 0 bases, leaving 22 bases between them. Germline CDR1 is SGDLS and CDR2 is YYNGEE. This CDR3 region has 17 residues. DNA of the CDR3: TGTGCCAGCGACAAGAGGGCGCAAGGGCTGGTGAACACTGAAGCTTTCTTT. It is translated as CASDKRAQGLVNTEAFF.

The sample holds one count of this clone. J is TRBJ1-1 and V is TRBV9, with D uncertain. From germline, CDR1 is SGDLS and CDR2 YYNGEE. There are 13 residues in the CDR3. The V gene lost 1 base and the J gene lost 0 bases, with 4 bases spanning the gap. CDR3: CASSVLVNTEAFF. CDR3 in DNA: TGTGCCAGCAGCGTACTTGTGAACACTGAAGCTTTCTTT.

This rearrangement joins TRBV9 to TRBJ2-1; D is undetermined. V dropped 4 bases and J dropped 9 bases, with 17 bases sitting between them. The CDR3 totals 14 residues. Looked up from germline, CDR1 is SGDLS and CDR2 is YYNGEE. The CDR3 loop reads CASSPSGLGGEQFF. The CDR3 DNA is TGTGCCAGCAGCCCCTCAGGTTTGGGTGGTGAGCAGTTCTTC.

The V call is TRBV27, the J call TRBJ2-7; D gene uncertain. V lost 3 bases to trimming and J lost 0 bases, with 15 bases between them. Germline CDR1 is MNHEY and CDR2 is SMNVEV (reference sequence). CDR3 length equals 16 residues. CDR3 sequence reads: CASSFPRWYFSYEQYF. CDR3 bases: TGTGCCAGCAGTTTTCCTCGGTGGTACTTCTCCTACGAGCAGTACTTC.

V and J are TRBV7-9 and TRBJ1-5; possibly TRBD1 for D (5 bases). This CDR3 has 14 residues. Germline V gene sequence: CDR1 SEHNR, CDR2 FQNEAQ (reference sequence). V gave up 7 bases and J gave up 4 bases, with 14 bases separating them. CDR3: CASTREGLNQPQHF. As DNA, the CDR3 is TGTGCCAGCACGAGGGAGGGGCTGAATCAGCCCCAGCATTTT.

The count of this clone is one. J is TRBJ2-7 and V is TRBV11-1, with D perhaps matching TRBD1 (6 bases). Trimming cost V 1 base and J 3 bases, with 13 bases left between them. This CDR3 is built from 15 residues. CDR1 is SGHAT, CDR2 FQDESV, per germline (reference sequence). As DNA, the CDR3 is TGTGCCAGCAGCTTAGGCATACAGGGAGTCTACGAGCAGTACTTC. This codes for CASSLGIQGVYEQYF.

The chain combines TRBV2 with TRBJ2-5, with D unclear. CDR3 length: 13 amino acids. V gave up 2 bases and J gave up 5 bases, with 9 bases separating them. The germline CDR1 and CDR2 sequences are SNHLY and FYNNEI. The CDR3 reads CASSEQVVETQYF. The CDR3, as DNA: TGTGCCAGCAGTGAACAGGTAGTGGAGACCCAGTACTTC.

The chain is built from TRBV7-2 and TRBJ2-7, with TRBD2 as a possible D gene (6 bases). The ends were cut back, 4 bases at V and 5 bases at J, with 12 bases in the middle. Per germline, CDR1 SGHTA and CDR2 FQGNSA. This CDR3 contains 13 residues. The CDR3 nucleotides are TGTGCCAGCAGCTCCCCCCTAGCGAACGAGCAGTACTTC. Encoded protein: CASSSPLANEQYF. The whole variable domain, remainder taken from reference TRBV7-2 and TRBJ2-7, is GAGVSQSPSNKVTEKGKDVELRCDPISGHTALYWYRQSLGQGLEFLIYFQGNSAPDKSGLPSDRFSAERTGGSVSTLTIQRTQQEDSAVYLCASSSPLANEQYFGPGTRLTVT.

The chain combines TRBV6-5 with TRBJ2-2; 8 bases agree with TRBD2. The CDR3 contains 13 residues. J lost 7 bases, V lost 6 bases, and 4 bases had no gene match. The V gene's germline CDR1 is MNHEY and CDR2 SVGAGI. The CDR3 DNA sequence: TGTGCCAGCAGCCGGACTAGCTTCGGGGAGCTGTTTTTT. Residues: CASSRTSFGELFF.